This T cell receptor (beta chain) comes out of a study of T cells after somatic rescue of genetic block. TCRdb's table, derived via immunoSEQ multiplex PCR, lists solely in-frame clones and lacks some. The table includes about 15,000 clones, about 70% detected once. There are 13 residues in the CDR3. Trimming took off 2 bases at V and 0 bases at J, with 5 bases between the two ends. The germline gives CDR1 MNHNY, CDR2 SVGAGI (reference sequence). The receptor was derived from a man younger than 35. Sequencing was done on a sample of peripheral blood mononuclear cells (PBMCs). The chain links TRBV6-6 to TRBJ2-7; the D is unclear. CDR3 region: CASSYGTSYEQYF. The CDR3 bases are TGTGCCAGCAGTTACGGTACCTCCTACGAGCAGTACTTC.